This entry lists 10 T cell receptor beta chains sequenced from one sample in a study of T cell responses to AZD1222 COVID-19 vaccine. Profiled with immunoSEQ multiplex PCR; TCRdb holds only in-frame clones, not every one. The sample carries 100,000 to 150,000 clones, roughly 88% recorded once. The sample here was peripheral blood, taken 28 days after the second AZD1222 dose. The receptors here all came from an adult who received the AZD1222 COVID-19 vaccine.

This rearrangement joins TRBV25-1 to TRBJ1-3; D gene uncertain. Between the trimmed V and J ends, which lost 1 base and 0 bases, there was a span of 10 bases. The CDR3 has 16 residues. In germline, CDR1 is MGHDK, CDR2 SYGVNS. The CDR3 is CASSELQVRSGNTIYF. The CDR3 DNA sequence: TGTGCCAGCAGTGAATTGCAGGTTCGCTCTGGAAACACCATATATTTT.

The chain recombines TRBV2 with TRBJ1-2, with D possibly TRBD1 on 6 matching bases. The CDR3 extends over 15 amino acids. CDR1 is SNHLY, CDR2 FYNNEI, per germline. V was trimmed by 2 bases and J by 4 bases, leaving 14 bases between them. The CDR3 here is CASSEIRGAGYGYTF. CDR3 nucleotide sequence: TGTGCCAGCAGTGAAATCCGGGGGGCAGGCTATGGCTACACCTTC. The whole variable domain, remainder taken from reference TRBV2 and TRBJ1-2, is EPEVTQTPSHQVTQMGQEVILRCVPISNHLYFYWYRQILGQKVEFLVSFYNNEISEKSEIFDDQFSVERPDGSNFTLKIRSTKLEDSAMYFCASSEIRGAGYGYTFGSGTRLTVV.

The chain is built from TRBV19 and TRBJ1-2, with 8 bases that match TRBD1. The germline V gene has CDR1 LNHDA and CDR2 SQIVND (reference sequence). V gave up 5 bases and J gave up 6 bases; unmatched junction bases: 5. The CDR3 has 13 amino acids. The CDR3 loop reads CASSATGADGYTF. For the CDR3, the DNA is TGTGCCAGTAGTGCGACAGGGGCCGATGGCTACACCTTC.

The gene calls are TRBV7-2 and TRBJ2-2; 9 bases line up with TRBD2. After removal of 3 bases from V and 0 bases from J, the junction contained 11 bases not matched to a gene. Germline V gene lookup returns CDR1 SGHTA and CDR2 FQGNSA. This CDR3 has 19 residues. CDR3 coding DNA: TGTGCCAGCAGCTTGCGACTCGCGGGGGGGCGGGCGAACACCGGGGAGCTGTTTTTT. Translated: CASSLRLAGGRANTGELFF.

V is TRBV6-5 and J is TRBJ2-3; D not certain. CDR3 length equals 14 residues. V dropped 4 bases and J dropped 4 bases, with 12 bases sitting between them. CDR1 MNHEY and CDR2 SVGAGI come from the germline V gene. CDR3 protein: CASSSGPAADTQYF. CDR3 DNA sequence: TGTGCCAGCAGTTCCGGGCCTGCCGCAGATACGCAGTATTTT.

V gene TRBV5-6 combines with J gene TRBJ1-4; 8 bases match TRBD1. Germline-derived CDR1 and CDR2 are SGHDT and YYEEEE. J gave up 4 bases and V 4 bases, and 6 bases lay outside the gene matches. The CDR3 is made up of 15 amino acids. CDR3 bases: TGTGCCAGCAGCCCAGACAGGGGACATAATGAAAAACTGTTTTTT. Translation gives CASSPDRGHNEKLFF.

The chain carries TRBV12-3 or TRBV12-4 and TRBJ1-6, with D tentatively TRBD1 (5 bases). The CDR3 contains 13 residues. Trimming removed 7 bases at V and 8 bases at J, with 12 bases between. The CDR3 reads CASTLGGDSPLHF. CDR3 sequence (DNA): TGTGCCAGCACCCTCGGGGGGGATTCACCCCTCCACTTT.

In DNA form, the CDR3 reads TGTGCCAGCAGCTTAAAGACAGCCCATCATAGCAATCAGCCCCAGCATTTT. Translated: CASSLKTAHHSNQPQHF. The rearrangement joins TRBV7-3 to TRBJ1-5; perhaps TRBD1 as D (5 bases). Germline V lookup: CDR1 SGHTA, CDR2 FQGTGA. Trimming cost V 1 base and J 0 bases, with 13 bases left between them. The CDR3 spans 17 residues.

Of note for this clone: The identical CDR3 is also encoded by other nucleotide sequences in the sample. V is TRBV7-2 and J is TRBJ1-4; D gene unclear. Germline V lookup: CDR1 SGHTA, CDR2 FQGNSA. The ends were cut back, 5 bases at V and 7 bases at J, with 8 bases in the middle. CDR3 size: 12 residues. The CDR3 nucleotides read TGTGCCAGCAGCCCGCAAGGTGAAAAACTGTTTTTT. Its protein is CASSPQGEKLFF.

V and J are TRBV4-3 and TRBJ1-2; D is perhaps TRBD1 (5 bases). This CDR3 is 16 amino acids long. CDR1 and CDR2 (germline): LGHNA, YSLEER. Deletions cut 4 bases from V and 8 bases from J, with 23 bases between. CDR3: CASSPNGLNGAGGYTF. The CDR3 DNA is TGCGCCAGCAGCCCTAACGGACTCAACGGGGCGGGCGGCTACACCTTC.